This T cell receptor (beta chain) is drawn from a study of shared clonotypes between healthy human individuals. Trimming at V came to 6 bases and at J to 1 base, leaving 0 bases not matched to a gene. The CDR3 has 13 residues. Germline assignment: CDR1 MGHDK and CDR2 SYGVNS. Original processing notes: ImmunoSEQ only sent back junction sequences with no quality scores, so filtering was done differently. Sequencing was performed with immunoSEQ multiplex PCR; in TCRdb, only in-frame clones are kept and a portion is missing. V and J calls and clone size are those listed in that table; D and trimming were worked out from the DNA. The repertoire consists of about 2 million clones, with roughly 94% occurring once and the leading ten covering 0.13%. None of the donors, who were healthy HIV-negative adults, had recently had acute infections or vaccinations. CD45RA+ naive and CD45RA-negative memory subsets were separated from CD4+ cells.

The sample consisted of naive CD4+ T cells sorted from blood. Stated subset: CD45RA+ positively selected. The TCR was taken from a man younger than 35 in good health. This chain uses TRBV25-1 with TRBJ2-3; 8 bases fit TRBD1. CDR3 residues: CASRQGGTDTQYF. In nucleotides, the CDR3 is TGTGCCAGCAGACAGGGGGGCACAGATACGCAGTATTTT.